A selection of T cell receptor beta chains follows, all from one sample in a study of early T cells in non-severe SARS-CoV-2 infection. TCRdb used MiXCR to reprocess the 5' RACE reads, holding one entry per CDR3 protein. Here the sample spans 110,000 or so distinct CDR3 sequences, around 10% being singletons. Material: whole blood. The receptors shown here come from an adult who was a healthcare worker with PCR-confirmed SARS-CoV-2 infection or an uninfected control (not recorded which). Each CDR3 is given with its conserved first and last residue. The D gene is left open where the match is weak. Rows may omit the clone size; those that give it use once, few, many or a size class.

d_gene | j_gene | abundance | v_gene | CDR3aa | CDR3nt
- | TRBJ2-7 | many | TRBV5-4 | CASSTDGPYEQYF | TGTGCCAGCAGCACGGACGGACCCTACGAGCAGTACTTC
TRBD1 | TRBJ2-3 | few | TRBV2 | CASSPDRRSTDTQYF | TGTGCCAGCAGTCCGGACAGGCGAAGCACAGATACGCAGTATTTT
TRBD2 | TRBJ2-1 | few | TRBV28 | CATGLAVYNEQFF | TGTGCCACAGGACTAGCGGTCTACAATGAGCAGTTCTTC
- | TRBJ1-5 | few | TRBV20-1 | CSARAGSLGNQPQHF | TGCAGTGCTAGAGCGGGCAGCCTAGGCAATCAGCCCCAGCATTTT
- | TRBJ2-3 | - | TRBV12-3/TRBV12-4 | CASKTGGGDTQYF | TGTGCCAGCAAAACAGGGGGGGGCGATACGCAGTATTTT
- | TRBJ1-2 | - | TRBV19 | CASTIGGNGYTF | TGTGCCAGTACCATAGGGGGGAATGGCTACACCTTC
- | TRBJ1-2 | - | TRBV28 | CASRVRVYHGYTF | TGTGCCAGCAGAGTTCGGGTCTACCATGGCTACACCTTC
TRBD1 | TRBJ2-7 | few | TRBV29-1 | CSATPGTGPHSYEQYF | TGCAGCGCAACTCCCGGGACAGGACCCCACTCCTACGAGCAGTACTTC
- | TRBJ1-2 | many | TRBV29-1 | CSVLGQYGYTF | TGCAGCGTCTTAGGACAGTATGGCTACACCTTC
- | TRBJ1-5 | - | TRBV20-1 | CSASQPGASNQPQHF | TGCAGTGCTTCCCAGCCGGGGGCCAGCAATCAGCCCCAGCATTTT
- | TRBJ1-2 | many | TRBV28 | CASRIRQVNYGYTF | TGTGCCAGCAGGATCAGGCAGGTCAACTATGGCTACACCTTC
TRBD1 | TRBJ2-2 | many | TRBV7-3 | CASSSSGGVGELFF | TGTGCCAGCAGTTCGTCAGGGGGAGTCGGGGAGCTGTTTTTT
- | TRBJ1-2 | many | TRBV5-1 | CASSLELGTNYGYTF | TGCGCCAGCAGCTTGGAGTTGGGGACAAACTATGGCTACACCTTC
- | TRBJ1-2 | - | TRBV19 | CTSSIGQSYGYTF | TGTACCAGTAGTATCGGGCAGTCATATGGCTACACCTTC
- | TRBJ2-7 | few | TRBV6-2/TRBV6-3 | CASSSRGKTTAYEQYF | TGTGCCAGCAGTTCCAGGGGTAAGACGACCGCCTACGAGCAGTACTTC
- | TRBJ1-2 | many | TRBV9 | CASSVATQGGGYTF | TGTGCCAGCAGCGTAGCTACGCAGGGAGGCGGCTACACCTTC
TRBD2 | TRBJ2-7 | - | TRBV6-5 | CASSYRGGDYEQYF | TGTGCCAGCAGTTACCGGGGGGGAGACTACGAGCAGTACTTC
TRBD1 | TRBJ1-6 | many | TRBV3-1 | CASSVGQGKPLHF | TGTGCCAGCAGCGTGGGACAGGGGAAGCCCCTCCACTTT
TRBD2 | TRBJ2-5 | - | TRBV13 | CASSLGTSRGETQYF | TGTGCCAGCAGCCTCGGGACTAGCCGAGGGGAGACCCAGTACTTC
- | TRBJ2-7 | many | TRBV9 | CASSQTIWGLGDEQYF | TGTGCCAGCAGCCAAACGATTTGGGGGTTGGGAGACGAGCAGTACTTC
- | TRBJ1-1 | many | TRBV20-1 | CSARVGRIAEAFF | TGCAGTGCTAGAGTCGGGAGAATTGCTGAAGCTTTCTTT
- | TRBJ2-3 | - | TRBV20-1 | CSARFGGTDTQYF | TGCAGTGCTAGATTCGGCGGCACAGATACGCAGTATTTT
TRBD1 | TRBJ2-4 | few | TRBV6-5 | CASSPGGAGPKNIQYF | TGTGCCAGCAGCCCAGGGGGCGCAGGCCCCAAAAACATTCAGTACTTC
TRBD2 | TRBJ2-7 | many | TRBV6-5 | CASSYGRGTSAYEQYF | TGTGCCAGCAGTTACGGTCGAGGTACTAGCGCTTACGAGCAGTACTTC
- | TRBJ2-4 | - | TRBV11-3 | CASSLRESASKNIQYF | TGTGCCAGCAGCTTAAGGGAGTCTGCGTCCAAAAACATTCAGTACTTC
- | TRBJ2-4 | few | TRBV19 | CLLSGPKNIQYF | TGTCTTCTTAGCGGCCCCAAAAACATTCAGTACTTC
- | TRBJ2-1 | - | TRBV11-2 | CASSLVPTNEQFF | TGTGCCAGCAGCTTAGTTCCCACGAATGAGCAGTTCTTC
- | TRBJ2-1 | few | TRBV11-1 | CASSFLRGFSYNEQFF | TGTGCCAGCAGCTTTCTTAGAGGCTTTTCCTACAATGAGCAGTTCTTC
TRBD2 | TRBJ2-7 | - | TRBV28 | CASSPAGDHYEQYF | TGTGCCAGCAGCCCAGCGGGAGACCACTACGAGCAGTACTTC
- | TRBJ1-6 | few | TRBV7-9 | CASSSANNVNSPLHF | TGTGCCAGCAGCTCAGCCAATAATGTGAATTCACCCCTCCACTTT